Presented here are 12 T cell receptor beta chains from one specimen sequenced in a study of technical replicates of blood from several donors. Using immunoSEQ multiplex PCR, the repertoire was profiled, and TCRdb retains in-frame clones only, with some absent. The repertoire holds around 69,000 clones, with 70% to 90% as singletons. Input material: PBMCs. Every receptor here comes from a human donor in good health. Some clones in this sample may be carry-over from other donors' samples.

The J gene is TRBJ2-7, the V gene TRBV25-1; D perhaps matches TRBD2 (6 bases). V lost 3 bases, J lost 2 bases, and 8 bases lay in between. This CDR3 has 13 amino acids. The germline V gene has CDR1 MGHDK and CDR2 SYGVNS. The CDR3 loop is CASSEGGAYEQYF. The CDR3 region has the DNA TGTGCCAGCAGTGAGGGCGGGGCCTACGAGCAGTACTTC.

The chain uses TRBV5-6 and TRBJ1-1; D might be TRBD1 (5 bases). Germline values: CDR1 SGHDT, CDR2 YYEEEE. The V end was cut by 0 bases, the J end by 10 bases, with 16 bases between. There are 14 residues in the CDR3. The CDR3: CASSLVRGIVIAFF. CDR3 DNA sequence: TGTGCCAGCAGCTTGGTTCGGGGGATAGTGATAGCTTTCTTT.

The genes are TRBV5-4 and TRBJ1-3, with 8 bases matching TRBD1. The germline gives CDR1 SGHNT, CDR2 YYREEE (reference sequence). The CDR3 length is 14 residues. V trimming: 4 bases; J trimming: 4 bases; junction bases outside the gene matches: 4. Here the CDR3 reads CASSADREGNTIYF. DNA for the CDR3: TGTGCCAGCAGCGCGGACAGGGAGGGAAACACCATATATTTT. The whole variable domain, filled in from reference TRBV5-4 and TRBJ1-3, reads ETGVTQSPTHLIKTRGQQVTLRCSSQSGHNTVSWYQQALGQGPQFIFQYYREEENGRGNFPPRFSGLQFPNYSSELNVNALELDDSALYLCASSADREGNTIYFGEGSWLTVV.

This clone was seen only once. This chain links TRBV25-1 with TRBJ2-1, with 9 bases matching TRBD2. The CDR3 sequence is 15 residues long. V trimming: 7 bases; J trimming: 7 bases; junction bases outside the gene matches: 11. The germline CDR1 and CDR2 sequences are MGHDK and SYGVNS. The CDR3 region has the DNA TGTGCCAGCAAGGCGGGGGGGCGTCCGGGGAATGAGCAGTTCTTC. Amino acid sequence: CASKAGGRPGNEQFF.

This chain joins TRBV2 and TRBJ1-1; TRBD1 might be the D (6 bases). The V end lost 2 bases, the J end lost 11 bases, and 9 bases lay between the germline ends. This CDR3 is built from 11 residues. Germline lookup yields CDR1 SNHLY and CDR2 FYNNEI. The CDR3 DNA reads TGTGCCAGCAGTGAAACAGGGAAGGCTTTCTTT. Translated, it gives CASSETGKAFF.

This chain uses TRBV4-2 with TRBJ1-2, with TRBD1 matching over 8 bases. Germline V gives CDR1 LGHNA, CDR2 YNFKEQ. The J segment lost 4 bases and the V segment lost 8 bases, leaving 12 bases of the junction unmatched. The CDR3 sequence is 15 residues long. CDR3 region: CASRPSTGAAYGYTF. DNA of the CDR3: TGTGCCAGCCGACCTTCGACAGGGGCAGCCTATGGCTACACCTTC.

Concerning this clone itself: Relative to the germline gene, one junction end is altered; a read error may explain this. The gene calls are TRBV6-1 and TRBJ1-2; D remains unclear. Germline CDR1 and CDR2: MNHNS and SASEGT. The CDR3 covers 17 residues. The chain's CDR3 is CASSDGRVPFTNSGYTF. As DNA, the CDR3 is TGTGCCAGCAGTGATGGGAGAGTCCCTTTTACTAACTCTGGCTACACCTTC.

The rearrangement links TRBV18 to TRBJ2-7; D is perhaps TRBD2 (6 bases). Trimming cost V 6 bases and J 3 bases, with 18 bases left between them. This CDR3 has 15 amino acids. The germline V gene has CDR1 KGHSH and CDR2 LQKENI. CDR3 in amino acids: CASSHGRLGSYEQYF. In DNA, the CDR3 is TGTGCCAGCTCGCACGGGAGACTAGGGAGCTACGAGCAGTACTTC.

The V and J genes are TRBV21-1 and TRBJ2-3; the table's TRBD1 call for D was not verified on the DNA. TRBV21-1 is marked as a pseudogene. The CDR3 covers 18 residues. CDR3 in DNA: TGTGCCAGCAGCGACGACGGGTGCAGGGGTCTTAGCACAGATACGCAGTATTTT. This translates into CASSDDGCRGLSTDTQYF.

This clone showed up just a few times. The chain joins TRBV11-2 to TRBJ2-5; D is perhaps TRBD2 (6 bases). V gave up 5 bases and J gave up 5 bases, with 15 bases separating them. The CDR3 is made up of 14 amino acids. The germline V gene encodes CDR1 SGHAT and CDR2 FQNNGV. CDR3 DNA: TGTGCCAGCAGCGCCTACGGACTACTGGAGACCCAGTACTTC. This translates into CASSAYGLLETQYF.

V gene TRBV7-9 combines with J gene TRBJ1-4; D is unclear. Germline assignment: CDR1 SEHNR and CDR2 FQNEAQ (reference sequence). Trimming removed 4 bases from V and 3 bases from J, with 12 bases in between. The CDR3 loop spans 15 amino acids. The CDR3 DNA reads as TGTGCCAGCAGCTCCACTCTAGGTGCTAATGAAAAACTGTTTTTT. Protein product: CASSSTLGANEKLFF.

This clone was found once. Written as DNA, the CDR3 is TGTGCCAGCAGCTTAGCCCCAGGGGGCGGCACTGAAGCTTTCTTT. Protein product: CASSLAPGGGTEAFF. This chain uses TRBV7-2 with TRBJ1-1; TRBD1 matches at 8 bases. The CDR3 loop spans 15 amino acids. Germline CDR1 reads SGHTA; CDR2 reads FQGNSA. The trim removed 0 bases at V and 4 bases at J, leaving 4 bases unmatched.